The 17 T cell receptor beta chains below all came from one sample that was sequenced in a study of blood T cell repertoires in COVID-19. Some clones are missing from TCRdb's copy, which holds only in-frame ones; the method was immunoSEQ multiplex PCR. Counted here are some 150,000 clones, just under 85% occurring once; the ten biggest clones make up 2.5% to 3%. The source material was peripheral blood. The source of these receptors is a woman in her thirties or forties with active or convalescent COVID-19.

The gene calls are TRBV29-1 and TRBJ2-3; 15 nucleotides match TRBD2. The CDR3 spans 19 residues. The germline gives CDR1 SQVTM, CDR2 ANQGSEA. V shed 6 bases, J shed 6 bases, and the junction held 19 bases outside the gene matches. This CDR3 reads CSVQFGLAGGLMNDDTQYF. The DNA for the CDR3 is TGCAGCGTGCAGTTCGGACTAGCGGGGGGGCTAATGAATGACGATACGCAGTATTTT.

This clone has a single count. The chain carries TRBV19 and TRBJ1-5, with D tentatively TRBD1 (5 bases). The V end was cut by 7 bases, the J end by 7 bases, with 17 bases between. Per germline, CDR1 LNHDA and CDR2 SQIVND (reference sequence). The CDR3 is made up of 14 amino acids. The CDR3 protein is CASTQWEGKQPQHF. The CDR3 nucleotides are TGTGCCAGTACGCAGTGGGAGGGGAAGCAGCCCCAGCATTTT.

The table lists this clone with many counts. The same CDR3 arises from other DNA sequences in this sample as well. The chain has TRBV28 and TRBJ1-1; 9 nucleotides match TRBD1. Germline values: CDR1 MDHEN, CDR2 SYDVKM. The junction had 4 bases not matched to a gene; V was cut back by 6 bases and J by 5 bases. The CDR3 extends over 13 amino acids. The CDR3 DNA is TGTGCCAGCAGCCGGGACAGGGTTACTGAAGCTTTCTTT. Its translation is CASSRDRVTEAFF.

CDR3 sequence (DNA): TGTGCCAGCTCACCGGGGGGAAGTTTCGGGGAGCAGTACTTC. Protein sequence: CASSPGGSFGEQYF. The V gene is TRBV18, the J gene TRBJ2-7, with a possible D match to TRBD2 (6 bases). Trimming removed 3 bases at V and 7 bases at J, with 16 bases between. The CDR3 covers 14 residues. The V gene's germline CDR1 is KGHSH and CDR2 LQKENI.

This clone was recorded only once. The V and J genes are TRBV11-1 and TRBJ2-1; 10 bases fit TRBD1. Germline V gene lookup returns CDR1 SGHAT and CDR2 FQDESV (reference sequence). The CDR3 is 15 residues long. The trim removed 8 bases at V and 3 bases at J, leaving 7 bases unmatched. The CDR3 is CASHARTGGYNEQFF. CDR3 nucleotide sequence: TGTGCCAGCCACGCCAGGACAGGGGGCTACAATGAGCAGTTCTTC. The full variable domain, with the rest looked up from reference TRBV11-1 and TRBJ2-1, is EAEVAQSPRYKITEKSQAVAFWCDPISGHATLYWYRQILGQGPELLVQFQDESVVDDSQLPKDRFSAERLKGVDSTLKIQPAELGDSAMYLCASHARTGGYNEQFFGPGTRLTVL.

This clone was recorded once. The chain recombines TRBV5-6 with TRBJ2-7, with D possibly being TRBD2 (6 bases). Trimming removed 5 bases at V and 0 bases at J, with 15 bases between. This CDR3 has 15 amino acids. CDR1 SGHDT and CDR2 YYEEEE come from the germline V gene. CDR3 sequence: CASRGTEGLSYEQYF. The DNA of the CDR3 is TGTGCCAGCAGGGGGACGGAGGGGCTCTCCTACGAGCAGTACTTC.

This clone has only one observation. The chain combines TRBV19 with TRBJ1-1; the D gene is possibly TRBD1 (6 bases). The CDR3 covers 17 residues. V shed 3 bases and J shed 0 bases, with 17 bases lying between them. Germline V gene sequence: CDR1 LNHDA, CDR2 SQIVND (reference sequence). The CDR3 region is CASSIPREAGVNTEAFF. The CDR3, as DNA: TGTGCCAGTAGTATCCCCCGGGAGGCAGGGGTGAACACTGAAGCTTTCTTT. Full variable domain (outside the CDR3, taken from reference TRBV19 and TRBJ1-1): DGGITQSPKYLFRKEGQNVTLSCEQNLNHDAMYWYRQDPGQGLRLIYYSQIVNDFQKGDIAEGYSVSREKKESFPLTVTSAQKNPTAFYLCASSIPREAGVNTEAFFGQGTRLTVV.

A single count supports this clone. The chain carries TRBV3-1 (or the pseudogene TRBV3-2) and TRBJ1-5; no firm D call. The V end was cut by 1 base, the J end by 7 bases, with 14 bases between. The CDR3 is made up of 15 amino acids. The germline V gene encodes CDR1 LGHDT and CDR2 YNNKEL (reference sequence). The DNA for the CDR3 is TGTGCCAGCAGCCAAGGGCACCCGGGGTCCCAGCCCCAGCATTTT. This sequence encodes CASSQGHPGSQPQHF.

The V and J genes are TRBV3-1 (or the pseudogene TRBV3-2) and TRBJ1-6; no reliable D call. Trimming took 0 bases from V and 10 from J, leaving 10 bases between them. The CDR3 runs to 14 residues. Germline V CDR1 and CDR2: LGHDT, YNNKEL (reference sequence). Here the CDR3 reads CASSQDLLNSPLHF. As DNA, the CDR3 is TGTGCCAGCAGCCAAGATCTACTGAACTCACCCCTCCACTTT.

V is TRBV9 and J is TRBJ1-2, with D uncertain. Germline V gene lookup returns CDR1 SGDLS and CDR2 YYNGEE. The V end lost 3 bases, the J end lost 3 bases, and 9 bases lay between the germline ends. The CDR3 is 13 amino acids. The CDR3 DNA reads as TGTGCCAGCAGCGGGACGGGATACTATGGCTACACCTTC. This sequence encodes CASSGTGYYGYTF. Drawing the rest from reference TRBV9 and TRBJ1-2, the complete variable domain is DSGVTQTPKHLITATGQRVTLRCSPRSGDLSVYWYQQSLDQGLQFLIQYYNGEERAKGNILERFSAQQFPDLHSELNLSSLELGDSALYFCASSGTGYYGYTFGSGTRLTVV.

This clone was counted a few times. CDR3 nucleotide sequence: TGTGCCAGCTGGGGGCGTTACAATGAGCAGTTCTTC. This sequence encodes CASWGRYNEQFF. The genes are TRBV6-5 and TRBJ2-1; D might be TRBD1 (6 bases). The CDR3 has 12 amino acids. Germline V lookup: CDR1 MNHEY, CDR2 SVGAGI. V was pared by 8 bases and J by 4 bases, with 9 bases between.

The chain joins TRBV3-1 (or the pseudogene TRBV3-2) to TRBJ1-1; D remains unclear. Germline CDR1 LGHDT, CDR2 YNNKEL (reference sequence). V was clipped by 4 bases and J by 3 bases, with 9 bases between them. CDR3 length equals 13 residues. The CDR3 protein is CASSPSQDTEAFF. The CDR3 DNA is TGTGCCAGCAGCCCAAGTCAGGACACTGAAGCTTTCTTT.

The chain recombines TRBV12-5 with TRBJ1-3, with 8 bases that match TRBD1. This CDR3 has 20 residues. V lost 2 bases, J lost 2 bases, and 17 bases stayed unmatched. Germline CDR1 LGHNT, CDR2 FRNRAP. CDR3 DNA sequence: TGTGCTAGTGGTTTGCGGCGGACAGGGAATCGCTCCTTAACTGGAAACACCATATATTTT. Residues: CASGLRRTGNRSLTGNTIYF.

The chain carries TRBV10-3 and TRBJ2-7; D call uncertain. The germline gives CDR1 ENHRY, CDR2 SYGVKD. This CDR3 is 13 amino acids long. Trimming cost V 3 bases and J 0 bases, with 6 bases left between them. CDR3 nucleotide sequence: TGTGCCATCAGTGACGGTAGCTCCTACGAGCAGTACTTC. Translation: CAISDGSSYEQYF.

This clone has just a few counts. V gene TRBV2 combines with J gene TRBJ1-2; 10 bases fit TRBD1. This CDR3 comprises 14 residues. CDR1 is SNHLY and CDR2 is FYNNEI in the germline V gene. Trimming cost V 10 bases and J 5 bases; bases outside gene matches: 10. CDR3 sequence: CATPPGQGTYGYTF. In DNA, the CDR3 is TGTGCCACCCCGCCGGGACAGGGGACGTATGGCTACACCTTC.

The rearrangement links TRBV7-2 to TRBJ1-3; D uncertain. V lost 4 bases and J 6 bases, leaving 13 bases between the germline ends. CDR3 length: 14 residues. Germline V lookup: CDR1 SGHTA, CDR2 FQGNSA. Written as DNA, the CDR3 is TGTGCCAGCAGCTCGGGTAGAAGCTCAAACACCATATATTTT. Encoded protein: CASSSGRSSNTIYF.

The rearrangement joins TRBV2 to TRBJ2-6; D may be TRBD2 (6 bases). V lost 9 bases to trimming and J lost 0 bases, with 6 bases between them. CDR1 is SNHLY, CDR2 FYNNEI, per germline. This CDR3 has 13 residues. CDR3 nucleotide sequence: TGTGCCAGGGGGGGCTCTGGGGCCAACGTCCTGACTTTC. Translating it yields CARGGSGANVLTF.